This T cell receptor (beta chain) emerged from a study of T cell responses to AZD1222 COVID-19 vaccine. Germline CDR1 is SNHLY and CDR2 is FYNNEI. The CDR3 runs 14 residues. V dropped 7 bases and J dropped 4; count of bases not matched to a gene: 4. Combined were second doses at about 4 or about 12 weeks. This clone was seen more than once but under ten times. Produced via immunoSEQ multiplex PCR; TCRdb's table is partial and in-frame only. The sample carries about 82,000 clones, about 83% recorded once. This clonotype was obtained from an adult who received the AZD1222 COVID-19 vaccine. V is TRBV2 and J is TRBJ2-5; 12 nucleotides line up with TRBD1. The sequencing used peripheral blood, collected 28 days after the second AZD1222 dose. As DNA, the CDR3 is TGTGCCAGCAACCGGGACAGGGGGCGAGAGACCCAGTACTTC. Translating it yields CASNRDRGRETQYF.